These T cell receptor beta chains were read from a single sample in a study of regulatory T cells in long-lasting Graves disease. TCRdb passed the multiplex PCR reads through MiXCR, listing each CDR3 protein once. In the table there are about 540,000 distinct CDR3 sequences, around an eighth of which are singletons. These sequences were also reported in another study, on T cells in Graves' hyperthyroidism and ophthalmopathy.

The source was peripheral blood mononuclear cells (PBMCs), collected at new diagnosis, from a patient treated with antithyroid drugs. The receptor set was obtained from a man aged 25 to 40 with Graves disease. Each CDR3 is given with its conserved first and last residue. Each record gives: V gene, J gene, D gene, clone size, CDR3 protein, CDR3 DNA. D genes are given only for firm matches. Clone sizes are given selectively: once, few, many, or a class where the clone is expanded.

>TRBV6-1|TRBJ1-1|NA|few
CASRMDGNTEAFF
TGTGCCAGCAGGATGGACGGGAACACTGAAGCTTTCTTT
>TRBV5-1|TRBJ1-4|NA|NA
CASSLVRADEKLFF
TGCGCCAGCAGCTTGGTCAGGGCCGATGAAAAACTGTTTTTT
>TRBV18|TRBJ1-2|TRBD1|NA
CASSTSRQGHYGYTF
TGTGCCAGCTCAACCAGCCGACAGGGTCATTATGGCTACACCTTC
>TRBV3-1|TRBJ2-1|TRBD2|many
CASSQVASGPYNEQFF
TGTGCCAGCAGCCAAGTTGCTAGCGGGCCTTACAATGAGCAGTTCTTC
>TRBV7-2|TRBJ2-7|NA|many
CASSLGVGSGAYEQYF
TGTGCCAGCAGCTTAGGGGTCGGGTCGGGAGCCTACGAGCAGTACTTC
>TRBV12-3/TRBV12-4|TRBJ2-2|NA|many
CASSPRQTGELFF
TGTGCCAGCAGTCCCCGACAGACCGGGGAGCTGTTTTTT
>TRBV3-1|TRBJ2-7|NA|many
CASSPLRSSYEQYF
TGTGCCAGCAGCCCGCTCAGGAGCTCCTACGAGCAGTACTTC
>TRBV30|TRBJ1-6|NA|NA
CAWKQFSSYNSPLHF
TGTGCCTGGAAACAATTCAGCTCCTATAATTCACCCCTCCACTTT
>TRBV19|TRBJ1-4|NA|NA
CASAFREKLFF
TGTGCCAGCGCCTTCAGGGAAAAACTGTTTTTT
>TRBV4-1|TRBJ1-6|NA|NA
CASSAIPGPNSPLHF
TGCGCCAGCAGCGCGATACCGGGCCCGAATTCACCCCTCCACTTT
>TRBV10-3|TRBJ2-7|NA|many
CATQSGSSSYEQYF
TGTGCCACCCAGTCAGGTTCGAGCTCCTACGAGCAGTACTTC
>TRBV6-5|TRBJ2-5|TRBD2|many
CASSYGLAGVGETQYF
TGTGCCAGCAGTTACGGACTAGCGGGAGTGGGGGAGACCCAGTACTTC
>TRBV20-1|TRBJ1-1|NA|many
CSARSGGRTEAFF
TGCAGTGCTAGAAGCGGGGGAAGGACTGAAGCTTTCTTT
>TRBV4-2|TRBJ2-1|TRBD2|few
CASSPQASGRFHEQFF
TGTGCCAGCAGCCCTCAGGCTAGCGGGAGGTTCCATGAGCAGTTCTTC
>TRBV2|TRBJ1-5|NA|many
CASQQFDSNQPQHF
TGTGCCAGCCAACAATTCGACAGCAATCAGCCCCAGCATTTT
>TRBV12-3/TRBV12-4|TRBJ2-2|NA|NA
CASSFFGGNTGELFF
TGTGCCAGCAGTTTTTTCGGGGGCAACACCGGGGAGCTGTTTTTT
>TRBV12-3/TRBV12-4|TRBJ2-5|NA|many
CASSLGAQETQYF
TGTGCCAGCAGCTTAGGTGCCCAAGAGACCCAGTACTTC
>TRBV7-8|TRBJ1-5|NA|many
CASSLSPNQPQHF
TGTGCCAGCAGCTTATCACCGAATCAGCCCCAGCATTTT
>TRBV20-1|TRBJ2-5|TRBD2|many
CSAPQVAGAGETQYF
TGCAGTGCTCCCCAAGTAGCGGGAGCGGGGGAGACCCAGTACTTC
>TRBV20-1|TRBJ2-7|NA|many
CSAPRDGAYEQYF
TGCAGTGCTCCCCGGGACGGGGCCTACGAGCAGTACTTC
>TRBV5-1|TRBJ2-3|NA|few
CASSFGARGTDTQYF
TGCGCCAGCAGCTTCGGGGCCAGAGGCACAGATACGCAGTATTTT
>TRBV5-4|TRBJ2-3|TRBD2|few
CASSFWLAGITDTQYF
TGTGCCAGCAGCTTTTGGCTAGCGGGAATCACAGATACGCAGTATTTT
>TRBV20-1|TRBJ2-7|NA|NA
CSAAKTLNEQYF
TGCAGTGCTGCCAAGACCCTTAACGAGCAGTACTTC
>TRBV7-2|TRBJ2-5|NA|many
CASSSLDRGVETQYF
TGTGCCAGCAGCTCCCTGGACAGAGGGGTAGAGACCCAGTACTTC
>TRBV4-1|TRBJ2-3|TRBD2|few
CASSRGLAGVVTDTQYF
TGCGCCAGCAGCAGGGGACTAGCGGGGGTCGTCACAGATACGCAGTATTTT
>TRBV27|TRBJ2-3|TRBD1|few
CASSDRETDTQYF
TGTGCCAGCAGCGACAGGGAGACAGATACGCAGTATTTT
>TRBV5-1|TRBJ2-5|TRBD2|NA
CASSLKGLAEETQYF
TGCGCCAGCAGCTTGAAGGGACTAGCGGAAGAGACCCAGTACTTC
>TRBV4-1|TRBJ1-2|NA|NA
CASSLGPKEGFRYGYTF
TGCGCCAGCAGCCTAGGGCCTAAGGAGGGGTTTAGGTATGGCTACACCTTC
>TRBV6-1|TRBJ1-1|NA|many
CASRPGPKNTEAFF
TGTGCCAGCAGGCCAGGACCGAAGAACACTGAAGCTTTCTTT
>TRBV2|TRBJ1-4|TRBD1|few
CASSPGQHEKLFF
TGTGCCAGCAGTCCGGGACAGCATGAAAAACTGTTTTTT
>TRBV10-3|TRBJ2-7|NA|many
CAISESGASTYEQYF
TGTGCCATCAGTGAGTCGGGGGCTAGCACCTACGAGCAGTACTTC
>TRBV7-8|TRBJ2-4|TRBD2|NA
CASSPAGTSGIAKNIQYF
TGTGCCAGCAGCCCCGCCGGGACTAGCGGGATAGCCAAAAACATTCAGTACTTC
>TRBV4-1|TRBJ1-1|NA|NA
CASSQDDRTAVNTEAFF
TGCGCCAGCAGCCAAGATGACAGGACAGCAGTGAACACTGAAGCTTTCTTT
>TRBV7-3|TRBJ2-2|TRBD1|NA
CASSWGQYAGELFF
TGTGCCAGCAGCTGGGGACAGTACGCCGGGGAGCTGTTTTTT
>TRBV2|TRBJ2-3|NA|NA
CASSLEWEPTTDTQYF
TGTGCCAGCAGCTTGGAGTGGGAGCCTACCACAGATACGCAGTATTTT
>TRBV29-1|TRBJ2-7|NA|many
CSVEERNYEQYF
TGCAGCGTTGAAGAAAGGAATTACGAGCAGTACTTC
>TRBV2|TRBJ2-7|TRBD2|many
CASTRTSGSHEQYF
TGTGCCAGTACCCGGACTAGCGGGAGCCACGAGCAGTACTTC
>TRBV18|TRBJ2-7|NA|NA
CASSPQGLSSYEQYF
TGTGCCAGCTCACCACAGGGGTTATCTTCCTACGAGCAGTACTTC